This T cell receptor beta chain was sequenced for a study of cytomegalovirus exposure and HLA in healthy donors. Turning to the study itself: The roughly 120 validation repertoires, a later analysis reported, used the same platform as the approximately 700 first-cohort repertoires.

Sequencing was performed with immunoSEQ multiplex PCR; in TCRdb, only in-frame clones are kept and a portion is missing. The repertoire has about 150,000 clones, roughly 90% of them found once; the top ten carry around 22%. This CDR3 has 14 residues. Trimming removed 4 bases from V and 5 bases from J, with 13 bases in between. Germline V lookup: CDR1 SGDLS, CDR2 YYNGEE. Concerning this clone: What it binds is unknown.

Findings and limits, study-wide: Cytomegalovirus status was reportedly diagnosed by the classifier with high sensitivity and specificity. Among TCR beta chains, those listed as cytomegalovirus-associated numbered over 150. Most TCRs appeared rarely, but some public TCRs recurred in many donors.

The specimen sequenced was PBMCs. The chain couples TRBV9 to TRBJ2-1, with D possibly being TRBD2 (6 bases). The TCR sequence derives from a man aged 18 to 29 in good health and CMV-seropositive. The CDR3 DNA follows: TGTGCCAGCAGCCCCAGAGGACTAAACAATGAGCAGTTCTTC. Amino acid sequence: CASSPRGLNNEQFF.